The rows below give T cell receptor beta chains drawn from one sample of a study of blood T cell repertoires in COVID-19. The data were produced by immunoSEQ multiplex PCR, yet TCRdb's version contains in-frame clones alone and is incomplete. The profile shows approximately 350,000 clones, 80% to 85% of them singletons. Input material: PBMCs or T cells enriched from blood (not recorded which). The receptor source for this set is a woman aged 45-65 years who had recovered from COVID-19. CDR3s include the opening cysteine and the closing phenylalanine or tryptophan. Each record gives: CDR3 protein, CDR3 DNA, J gene, D gene, clone size, V gene. The D gene is left open where the match is weak. Not every row has a clone size; where given, it reads once, few, many or a size class.

cdr3_aa: CASSLGQSYGYTF
cdr3_nt: TGCGCCAGCAGCTTGGGACAGTCCTATGGCTACACCTTC
j_call: TRBJ1-2
d_call: -
clone_size: -
v_call: TRBV5-1

cdr3_aa: CASSLGRQNTGELFF
cdr3_nt: TGTGCCAGCAGCTTAGGCCGACAGAACACCGGGGAGCTGTTTTTT
j_call: TRBJ2-2
d_call: -
clone_size: once
v_call: TRBV11-3

cdr3_aa: CASSQGTGLAEAFF
cdr3_nt: TGCGCCAGCAGCCAAGGGACAGGGCTGGCTGAAGCTTTCTTT
j_call: TRBJ1-1
d_call: TRBD1
clone_size: -
v_call: TRBV4-3

cdr3_aa: CASSYSRVELGGAQHF
cdr3_nt: TGTGCCAGCAGTTACTCGAGGGTGGAGCTTGGTGGGGCCCAGCATTTT
j_call: TRBJ1-5
d_call: -
clone_size: -
v_call: TRBV6-2/TRBV6-3

cdr3_aa: CASSQVDSAMNTEAFF
cdr3_nt: TGTGCCAGCAGCCAAGTGGACAGCGCGATGAACACTGAAGCTTTCTTT
j_call: TRBJ1-1
d_call: -
clone_size: few
v_call: TRBV4-2

cdr3_aa: CASSATVNTEAFF
cdr3_nt: TGTGCCAGTAGTGCTACAGTGAACACTGAAGCTTTCTTT
j_call: TRBJ1-1
d_call: -
clone_size: -
v_call: TRBV19

cdr3_aa: CASKGAGGPNLPQYF
cdr3_nt: TGTGCCAGTAAAGGGGCGGGAGGTCCAAATCTTCCGCAGTATTTT
j_call: TRBJ2-3
d_call: TRBD2
clone_size: -
v_call: TRBV19

cdr3_aa: CASSFTDRNNEQFF
cdr3_nt: TGCGCCAGCAGCTTCACGGACAGGAACAATGAGCAGTTCTTC
j_call: TRBJ2-1
d_call: TRBD1
clone_size: -
v_call: TRBV4-1

cdr3_aa: CASKGVGNTEAFF
cdr3_nt: TGTGCCAGCAAGGGGGTCGGGAACACTGAAGCTTTCTTT
j_call: TRBJ1-1
d_call: -
clone_size: -
v_call: TRBV27

cdr3_aa: CASTPRGFRGNTEAFF
cdr3_nt: TGTGCCAGCACCCCCAGAGGGTTCCGGGGGAACACTGAAGCTTTCTTT
j_call: TRBJ1-1
d_call: -
clone_size: -
v_call: TRBV21-1

cdr3_aa: CAWTEQGASGYTF
cdr3_nt: TGTGCCTGGACCGAACAGGGGGCTAGTGGCTACACCTTC
j_call: TRBJ1-2
d_call: TRBD1
clone_size: -
v_call: TRBV30

cdr3_aa: CASSLVGGTEAFF
cdr3_nt: TGTGCCAGCAGTTTAGTGGGAGGCACTGAAGCTTTCTTT
j_call: TRBJ1-1
d_call: -
clone_size: -
v_call: TRBV27

cdr3_aa: CASRLPTSGHHTDTQYF
cdr3_nt: TGTGCAAGTCGCCTCCCGACTAGCGGACACCACACAGATACGCAGTATTTT
j_call: TRBJ2-3
d_call: -
clone_size: once
v_call: TRBV12-2

cdr3_aa: CASSLHGELFF
cdr3_nt: TGTGCCAGCAGCTTACACGGGGAGCTGTTTTTT
j_call: TRBJ2-2
d_call: -
clone_size: -
v_call: TRBV11-2

cdr3_aa: CASSLDSGEQFF
cdr3_nt: TGTGCTAGCAGCTTAGATAGCGGGGAGCAGTTCTTC
j_call: TRBJ2-1
d_call: TRBD2
clone_size: -
v_call: TRBV7-7

cdr3_aa: CASSLSAGSTDTQYF
cdr3_nt: TGTGCCAGCAGCTTATCGGCGGGCTCCACAGATACGCAGTATTTT
j_call: TRBJ2-3
d_call: -
clone_size: -
v_call: TRBV7-9

cdr3_aa: CASSLGGLNSPLHF
cdr3_nt: TGCGCCAGCAGCTTGGGAGGGTTGAATTCACCCCTCCACTTT
j_call: TRBJ1-6
d_call: -
clone_size: -
v_call: TRBV5-1

cdr3_aa: CASSSRELPREQYF
cdr3_nt: TGTGCCAGCAGCTCCCGGGAACTCCCCCGCGAGCAGTACTTC
j_call: TRBJ2-7
d_call: -
clone_size: -
v_call: TRBV7-2

cdr3_aa: CAISVVPGDGNTEAFF
cdr3_nt: TGTGCCATCAGTGTGGTACCGGGGGACGGGAACACTGAAGCTTTCTTT
j_call: TRBJ1-1
d_call: -
clone_size: -
v_call: TRBV10-3

cdr3_aa: CASSLEGTGELFF
cdr3_nt: TGTGCCAGCAGCCTAGAGGGGACCGGGGAGCTGTTTTTT
j_call: TRBJ2-2
d_call: -
clone_size: -
v_call: TRBV7-2

cdr3_aa: CASRGEQRLMNTEAFF
cdr3_nt: TGTGCCAGCAGGGGCGAACAAAGGCTTATGAACACTGAAGCTTTCTTT
j_call: TRBJ1-1
d_call: -
clone_size: -
v_call: TRBV5-8

cdr3_aa: CASRTTGSSYNEQFF
cdr3_nt: TGTGCCAGCAGAACGACGGGGAGTTCCTACAATGAGCAGTTCTTC
j_call: TRBJ2-1
d_call: -
clone_size: once
v_call: TRBV6-4

cdr3_aa: CASSLSGGSTEAFF
cdr3_nt: TGCGCCAGCAGCTTGTCGGGCGGGAGCACTGAAGCTTTCTTT
j_call: TRBJ1-1
d_call: -
clone_size: -
v_call: TRBV5-1

cdr3_aa: CASSLSMESTDTQYF
cdr3_nt: TGTGCCAGCAGTTTATCGATGGAGTCCACAGATACGCAGTATTTT
j_call: TRBJ2-3
d_call: -
clone_size: -
v_call: TRBV27

cdr3_aa: CASSLAGWPEAFF
cdr3_nt: TGTGCCAGCAGCTTGGCGGGGTGGCCCGAAGCTTTCTTT
j_call: TRBJ1-1
d_call: -
clone_size: -
v_call: TRBV5-4

cdr3_aa: CAISESRGAGANVLTF
cdr3_nt: TGTGCCATCAGTGAGTCTCGGGGTGCTGGGGCCAACGTCCTGACTTTC
j_call: TRBJ2-6
d_call: -
clone_size: -
v_call: TRBV10-3